One and the same sample provided the 13 T cell receptor beta chains below, sequenced in a study of T cells in Graves' hyperthyroidism and ophthalmopathy. Amplification targeted TCR beta CDR3 regions from RNA transcripts. The TCR CDR3 was amplified in a first-round RT-PCR using the HTBI primer set. MiXCR was run by TCRdb on the multiplex PCR reads, yielding one entry per CDR3 protein. Here the sample spans under 300,000 distinct CDR3 sequences, around a quarter being singletons. The sequencing sample was made of blood. The receptors shown here come from a man aged 40-50 years with Graves' hyperthyroidism that later progressed to Graves' ophthalmopathy.

This clonotype showed up many times. This chain connects TRBV10-3 to TRBJ1-2, with D unresolved. Per germline, CDR1 ENHRY and CDR2 SYGVKD. The CDR3 is 14 amino acids. The V end lost 2 bases, the J end lost 5 bases, and 12 bases lay between the germline ends. The chain's CDR3 is CAISEISISYGYTF. CDR3 coding DNA: TGTGCCATCAGTGAGATCAGTATCTCATATGGCTACACCTTC.

This clonotype was counted at least ten times. V and J are TRBV11-2 and TRBJ1-2; D gene uncertain. The CDR3 covers 13 residues. The germline gives CDR1 SGHAT, CDR2 FQNNGV. Trimming took off 3 bases at V and 2 bases at J, with 7 bases between the two ends. The CDR3 region has the DNA TGTGCCAGCAGCTTTTCCAAAAACTATGGCTACACCTTC. It is translated as CASSFSKNYGYTF.

The chain carries TRBV6-5 and TRBJ2-5; D may be TRBD2 (6 bases). Trimming pared 0 bases from V and 4 bases from J, leaving 9 bases between. The CDR3 contains 14 residues. Per the germline V gene, CDR1 is MNHEY and CDR2 is SVGAGI. CDR3 coding DNA: TGTGCCAGCAGTTACTCGTGGGGAGGAGAGACCCAGTACTTC. It yields the protein CASSYSWGGETQYF.

The V and J genes are TRBV7-3 and TRBJ2-7, with D maybe TRBD1 (6 bases). The V gene lost 5 bases and the J gene lost 6 bases, with 17 bases spanning the gap. CDR1 SGHTA and CDR2 FQGTGA come from the germline V gene. CDR3 size: 14 residues. DNA for the CDR3: TGTGCCAGCAGCCCCCGGGACACCCGTAGCGAGCAGTACTTC. It is translated as CASSPRDTRSEQYF.

This clonotype was counted at least ten times. The chain combines TRBV3-1 with TRBJ2-7, with 7 bases identical to TRBD1. Trimming at V came to 2 bases and at J to 7 bases, leaving 11 bases not matched to a gene. CDR3 length: 15 residues. Germline CDR1 LGHDT, CDR2 YNNKEL (reference sequence). The CDR3 region is CASSQPGARRGEQYF. CDR3 DNA sequence: TGTGCCAGCAGCCAACCCGGGGCTCGCAGGGGGGAGCAGTACTTC.

The DNA of the CDR3 is TGTGCCAGCAGTTTAGGACTTCCGTCCGAGCAGTACTTC. Protein: CASSLGLPSEQYF. V usage is TRBV12-3 or TRBV12-4 and J usage is TRBJ2-7; no clear D gene. Trimming stripped 1 base from V and 6 bases from J, with 10 bases between. The CDR3 spans 13 residues.

Many counts were recorded for this clonotype. The rearrangement uses TRBV7-8 and TRBJ1-1; possible D gene TRBD1, 6 bases. The CDR3 is made up of 17 amino acids. Germline V CDR1 and CDR2: SGHVS, FQNEAQ. Trimming removed 5 bases from V and 2 bases from J, with 21 bases in between. CDR3 region: CASSRSLWGRGNTEAFF. The CDR3 bases are TGTGCCAGCAGCCGGAGCCTATGGGGCAGGGGAAACACTGAAGCTTTCTTT.

This clonotype was observed many times. The J gene is TRBJ2-7, the V gene TRBV27, with 12 bases aligning to TRBD1. The CDR3 extends over 16 amino acids. After removal of 0 bases from V and 4 bases from J, the junction contained 4 bases not matched to a gene. Germline CDR1 is MNHEY and CDR2 is SMNVEV (reference sequence). The chain's CDR3 is CASSLSGTGGEYEQYF. The CDR3, as DNA: TGTGCCAGCAGTTTATCTGGGACAGGGGGCGAATACGAGCAGTACTTC.

The chain uses TRBV12-3 or TRBV12-4 and TRBJ2-5; TRBD2 might be the D (7 bases). The CDR3 is made up of 13 amino acids. With 7 bases removed from V and 4 bases from J, the gap between germline ends came to 13 bases. The CDR3 DNA follows: TGTGCCAGCACTCGAGGGGGGGGAGAGACCCAGTACTTC. This codes for CASTRGGGETQYF.

Ten or more counts support this clonotype. This rearrangement joins TRBV6-1 to TRBJ2-2, with D unresolved. The length of the CDR3 is 13 residues. V was trimmed by 6 bases and J by 6 bases, leaving 11 bases between them. Per germline, CDR1 MNHNS and CDR2 SASEGT. The DNA of the CDR3 is TGTGCCAGCAGCAACCTAGACGCCGGGGAGCTGTTTTTT. Translation: CASSNLDAGELFF.

This clonotype was seen only a few times. The chain joins TRBV12-3 or TRBV12-4 to TRBJ1-6; perhaps TRBD1 as D (6 bases). Trimming pared 6 bases from V and 7 bases from J, leaving 16 bases between. CDR3 length: 15 residues. CDR3 nucleotides: TGTGCCAGCAGCTTTACCGGGACAAACAATTCACCCCTCCACTTT. It specifies CASSFTGTNNSPLHF.

The rearrangement links TRBV27 to TRBJ2-7; 9 bases match TRBD1. There are 16 residues in the CDR3. CDR1 MNHEY and CDR2 SMNVEV come from the germline V gene (reference sequence). With 3 bases clipped from V and 3 bases from J, the junction kept 9 bases outside the gene matches. The CDR3 DNA reads TGTGCCAGCAGTTTGAACGCCGGGACAGGGCGCTACGAGCAGTACTTC. It is translated as CASSLNAGTGRYEQYF.

This clonotype was picked up many times. V gene TRBV6-1 combines with J gene TRBJ1-5; D is unclear. Per the germline V gene, CDR1 is MNHNS and CDR2 is SASEGT. With 8 bases removed from V and 6 bases from J, the gap between germline ends came to 17 bases. The CDR3 is 14 amino acids. The CDR3 DNA reads as TGTGCCAGCGTAAGGGAGCCGGGGTCTCAGCCCCAGCATTTT. Translating it yields CASVREPGSQPQHF.